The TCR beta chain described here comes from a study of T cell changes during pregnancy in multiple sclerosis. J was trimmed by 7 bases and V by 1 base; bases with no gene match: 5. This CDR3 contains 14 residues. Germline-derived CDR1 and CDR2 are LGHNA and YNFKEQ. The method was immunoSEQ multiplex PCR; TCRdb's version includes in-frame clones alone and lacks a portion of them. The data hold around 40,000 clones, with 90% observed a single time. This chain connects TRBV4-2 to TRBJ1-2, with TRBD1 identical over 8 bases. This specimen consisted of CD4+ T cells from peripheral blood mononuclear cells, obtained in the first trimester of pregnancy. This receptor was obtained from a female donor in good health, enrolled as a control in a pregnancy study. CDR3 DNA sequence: TGTGCCAGCAGCCAAGCGGACAGGGAGGCTGGCTACACCTTC. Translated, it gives CASSQADREAGYTF.